The 15 T cell receptor beta chains reported below all come from one sample, sequenced in a study of shared clonotypes between healthy human individuals. Assay: immunoSEQ multiplex PCR; the TCRdb copy retains only in-frame clones and omits some. The table lists 1,500,000 or so clones, roughly 96% of them singletons, with roughly 1.1% in the top ten. Sequencing was done on a sample of naive CD4+ T cells sorted from blood. Subset specified: CD45RA+ positively selected. Source of these receptors: a man in his thirties or forties in good health.

The sample holds a few counts of this clone. J is TRBJ2-5 and V is TRBV7-2, with TRBD1 matching 7 bases. In germline, CDR1 is SGHTA, CDR2 FQGNSA. The J segment lost 1 base and the V segment lost 6 bases, leaving 8 bases of the junction unmatched. The CDR3 consists of 15 residues. The DNA for the CDR3 is TGTGCCAGCAGTAGAGACAGGGCGTTCCAAGAGACCCAGTACTTC. This translates into CASSRDRAFQETQYF.

The CDR3 coding sequence is TGTGCCAGCAGTTCAACCCCCCGGGTGGGCAATGAGCAGTTCTTC. Residues: CASSSTPRVGNEQFF. The V and J genes are TRBV7-9 and TRBJ2-1, with D hard to call. With 6 bases removed from V and 6 bases from J, the gap between germline ends came to 18 bases. The CDR3 covers 15 residues. CDR1 is SEHNR and CDR2 is FQNEAQ in the germline V gene (reference sequence).

The CDR3 sequence: CASRRQGVETQYF. Here the CDR3 DNA reads TGTGCCAGCAGGCGACAGGGTGTGGAGACCCAGTACTTC. V and J are TRBV6-5 and TRBJ2-5, with TRBD1 identical over 7 bases. The CDR3 has 13 residues. CDR1 and CDR2 (germline): MNHEY, SVGAGI. Unmatched junction bases numbered 6, after V lost 6 bases and J lost 5 bases.

The CDR3 is CAIRGSYGYTF. The CDR3 DNA sequence: TGTGCCATCAGGGGGTCCTATGGCTACACCTTC. The J gene is TRBJ1-2, the V gene TRBV10-3, with unresolved D. Trimming stripped 6 bases from V and 4 bases from J, with 6 bases between. Germline V gene sequence: CDR1 ENHRY, CDR2 SYGVKD. CDR3 length equals 11 residues.

In this sample, this clone turned up once. V and J are TRBV7-8 and TRBJ2-2; a possible D gene is TRBD2 (6 bases). The V gene's germline CDR1 is SGHVS and CDR2 FQNEAQ. The V end lost 3 bases, the J end lost 3 bases, and 17 bases lay between the germline ends. CDR3 length: 17 residues. This chain's CDR3 is CASSFRRLGVDTGELFF. The CDR3 region has the DNA TGTGCCAGCAGCTTTCGAAGACTAGGGGTAGACACCGGGGAGCTGTTTTTT. Based on the CDR3 plus reference TRBV7-8 and TRBJ2-2, the full variable domain is GAGVSQSPRYKVAKRGQDVALRCDPISGHVSLFWYQQALGQGPEFLTYFQNEAQLDKSGLPSDRFFAERPEGSVSTLKIQRTQQEDSAVYLCASSFRRLGVDTGELFFGEGSRLTVL.

The chain links TRBV10-1 to TRBJ2-3; D gene ambiguous. Germline V gives CDR1 WNHNN, CDR2 SYGVQD (reference sequence). The length of the CDR3 is 15 residues. The V end lost 3 bases, the J end lost 6 bases, and 16 bases lay between the germline ends. CDR3 in DNA: TGCGCCAGCAGTGATTCCCAGACGTGGACCGATACGCAGTATTTT. It encodes CASSDSQTWTDTQYF.

The genes are TRBV30 and TRBJ1-1; 7 bases agree with TRBD1. The germline CDR1 and CDR2 sequences are GTSNPN and SVGIG (reference sequence). The V and J ends lost 0 bases and 5 bases, in that order; junction bases with no gene match: 6. The CDR3 sequence is 14 residues long. The CDR3 region has the DNA TGTGCCTGGAGTGTAGCAGGGGGAGTAACTGAAGCTTTCTTT. Translating it yields CAWSVAGGVTEAFF.

The rearrangement joins TRBV28 to TRBJ2-7; D possibly corresponds to TRBD1 (5 bases). With 3 bases removed from V and 1 base from J, the gap between germline ends came to 13 bases. Germline lookup yields CDR1 MDHEN and CDR2 SYDVKM. This CDR3 has 15 residues. CDR3 region: CASSLPDSFSYEQYF. The CDR3 nucleotides are TGTGCCAGCAGTTTGCCCGACAGCTTTTCCTACGAGCAGTACTTC.

The count of this clone is one. This sequence joins TRBV7-2 and TRBJ1-2; possible D gene TRBD1, 6 bases. V was cut by 3 bases and J by 8 bases, with 16 bases left in between. The CDR3 is 14 residues long. Germline loops: CDR1 SGHTA, CDR2 FQGNSA. CDR3: CASSFEYRAEGYTF. CDR3 nucleotides: TGTGCCAGCAGCTTTGAATACAGGGCAGAGGGCTACACCTTC.

This sequence joins TRBV28 and TRBJ2-3; no clear D. The germline V and J ends were trimmed by 7 bases and 4 bases, with 12 bases remaining between them. Germline V lookup: CDR1 MDHEN, CDR2 SYDVKM. CDR3 size: 13 residues. CDR3 bases: TGTGCCAGCAATGTCGGGTGGGCAGATACGCAGTATTTT. This gives the protein CASNVGWADTQYF.

J is TRBJ2-6 and V is TRBV10-1, with D unclear. Germline CDR1 WNHNN, CDR2 SYGVQD (reference sequence). Trimming pared 5 bases from V and 0 bases from J, leaving 11 bases between. This CDR3 is 16 amino acids long. CDR3 DNA sequence: TGCGCCAGCAGTCACGGAAATCCCTCTGGGGCCAACGTCCTGACTTTC. This encodes CASSHGNPSGANVLTF.

The V and J genes are TRBV18 and TRBJ2-1, with D hard to call. V lost 4 bases and J 10 bases, leaving 14 bases between the germline ends. CDR1 and CDR2 from the germline V gene are KGHSH and LQKENI. There are 13 residues in the CDR3. The CDR3 loop reads CASSLPGPGEQFF. The CDR3 bases are TGTGCCAGCTCACTTCCGGGCCCCGGGGAGCAGTTCTTC.

The CDR3 is CASSRRGEQYF. The CDR3 DNA reads TGTGCCAGCAGCCGCCGGGGGGAGCAGTACTTC. The chain employs TRBV11-1 and TRBJ2-7, with D maybe TRBD2 (6 bases). V lost 5 bases, J lost 7 bases, and 9 bases lay in between. Germline-derived CDR1 and CDR2 are SGHAT and FQDESV (reference sequence). This CDR3 has 11 amino acids.

The V gene is TRBV5-1, the J gene TRBJ2-5; 8 bases agree with TRBD1. From germline, CDR1 is SGHRS and CDR2 YFSETQ. The CDR3 consists of 14 residues. J was trimmed by 2 bases and V by 4 bases; bases with no gene match: 4. The CDR3 sequence: CASSLRDRQETQYF. In nucleotides, the CDR3 is TGCGCCAGCAGCCTCCGGGACAGGCAAGAGACCCAGTACTTC. The entire variable domain, with the rest obtained from reference TRBV5-1 and TRBJ2-5, is as follows: KAGVTQTPRYLIKTRGQQVTLSCSPISGHRSVSWYQQTPGQGLQFLFEYFSETQRNKGNFPGRFSGRQFSNSRSEMNVSTLELGDSALYLCASSLRDRQETQYFGPGTRLLVL.

The rearrangement joins TRBV28 to TRBJ1-5, with D hard to call. The CDR3 runs to 15 residues. Germline CDR1 and CDR2: MDHEN and SYDVKM. V lost 2 bases and J lost 1, with 9 bases in between. The CDR3 DNA reads as TGTGCCAGCAGTTTACGGGAAGGGAGCAATCAGCCCCAGCATTTT. It codes for CASSLREGSNQPQHF.